This TCR beta chain was profiled in a study of T cell responses to AZD1222 COVID-19 vaccine. General observations from the study: Targets within unmutated variant regions were reportedly found for nearly half of spike-specific TCRs. Regions 160-218 and 743-854 held dominance among vaccine-associated CD4 TCRs, which spanned spike. Donors skewed white British and female; clonal diversity was possibly underestimated.

The protocol was immunoSEQ multiplex PCR, while the TCRdb copy is restricted to in-frame clones and leaves out a portion. The data contain hundreds of thousands of clones, 94% of them seen just once; the ten biggest clones take up 0.55%. Details on this clone: Its specificity is unknown.

This clonotype originated in an adult who received the AZD1222 COVID-19 vaccine. Source: peripheral blood, taken 28 days after the second AZD1222 dose.

The chain's CDR3 is CASSLDRAGTEAFF. As DNA, the CDR3 is TGTGCCAGCTCACTGGACAGGGCGGGCACTGAAGCTTTCTTT. The gene calls are TRBV18 and TRBJ1-1, with 8 bases fitting TRBD1. This CDR3 comprises 14 residues. V lost 4 bases and J lost 4; bases outside the gene matches: 5. CDR1 KGHSH and CDR2 LQKENI come from the germline V gene. Supplemented by reference TRBV18 and TRBJ1-1, the full variable domain reads NAGVMQNPRHLVRRRGQEARLRCSPMKGHSHVYWYRQLPEEGLKFMVYLQKENIIDESGMPKERFSAEFPKEGPSILRIQQVVRGDSAAYFCASSLDRAGTEAFFGQGTRLTVV.